A selection of T cell receptor beta chains follows, all from one sample in a study of preoperative IRX-2 immunotherapy in early breast cancer. The protocol was immunoSEQ multiplex PCR, while the TCRdb copy is restricted to in-frame clones and leaves out a portion. The sample records tens of thousands of clones, approximately 72% being singletons. Source: lymph node tissue, taken after IRX-2 immunotherapy. Receptors were obtained from a human donor with breast cancer. CDR3s include the opening cysteine and the closing phenylalanine or tryptophan. The order of the fields is J gene, clone size, D gene, V gene, CDR3 DNA, CDR3 protein. D genes are given only for firm matches. Size is omitted from some rows. Given values are once, few, many or a class for expanded clones.

j_call: TRBJ1-2
clone_size: .
d_call: .
v_call: TRBV28
cdr3_nt: TGTGCCAGCAGTTTTATCTTACGGGGGAATGGCTACACCTTC
cdr3_aa: CASSFILRGNGYTF

j_call: TRBJ1-1
clone_size: .
d_call: .
v_call: TRBV5-1
cdr3_nt: TGCGCCAGCAGCTTGGTATCCGGGGTGCCGAACACTGAAGCTTTCTTT
cdr3_aa: CASSLVSGVPNTEAFF

j_call: TRBJ2-3
clone_size: .
d_call: .
v_call: TRBV6-8
cdr3_nt: TGTGCCAGCAGTTACTCAGACAGGGGAGGGGATACGCAGTATTTT
cdr3_aa: CASSYSDRGGDTQYF

j_call: TRBJ2-3
clone_size: once
d_call: .
v_call: TRBV11-3
cdr3_nt: TGTGCCAGCAGCTTAGGCGGAAGAAGGACAGATACGCAGTATTTT
cdr3_aa: CASSLGGRRTDTQYF

j_call: TRBJ2-3
clone_size: .
d_call: TRBD2
v_call: TRBV11-3
cdr3_nt: TGTGCCAGCAGCTTGCGGACTAGCGGACGCCGCACAGATACGCAGTATTTT
cdr3_aa: CASSLRTSGRRTDTQYF

j_call: TRBJ1-5
clone_size: .
d_call: TRBD1
v_call: TRBV19
cdr3_nt: TGTGCCAGTAGCCCAGGGGGGGCTACTCAGCCCCAGCATTTT
cdr3_aa: CASSPGGATQPQHF

j_call: TRBJ2-7
clone_size: .
d_call: TRBD1
v_call: TRBV7-6
cdr3_nt: TGTGCCAGCAGCTTGGCGGGACAGGGCTCCTACGAGCAGTACTTC
cdr3_aa: CASSLAGQGSYEQYF

j_call: TRBJ1-1
clone_size: few
d_call: .
v_call: TRBV11-3
cdr3_nt: TGTGCCAGCAGCCCAATGGACAGTAAGAACACTGAAGCTTTCTTT
cdr3_aa: CASSPMDSKNTEAFF

j_call: TRBJ2-7
clone_size: once
d_call: TRBD2
v_call: TRBV23-1
cdr3_nt: TGCGCCAGCAGCCAAGATCGACGAGCGGGAGGGTTCTACGAGCAGTACTTC
cdr3_aa: CASSQDRRAGGFYEQYF

j_call: TRBJ2-5
clone_size: .
d_call: TRBD2
v_call: TRBV15
cdr3_nt: TGTGCCACCAGCAGGGGAGGGAGACTAGCGGGAGCCAGTGGCCAAGAGACCCAGTACTTC
cdr3_aa: CATSRGGRLAGASGQETQYF

j_call: TRBJ1-1
clone_size: .
d_call: .
v_call: TRBV7-6
cdr3_nt: TGTGCCAGCAGCTGGGGACATATGAACACTGAAGCTTTCTTT
cdr3_aa: CASSWGHMNTEAFF

j_call: TRBJ2-4
clone_size: .
d_call: TRBD2
v_call: TRBV6-8
cdr3_nt: TGTGCCAACGATCTACGGGAGGGGAAAAACATTCAGTACTTC
cdr3_aa: CANDLREGKNIQYF

j_call: TRBJ1-1
clone_size: .
d_call: .
v_call: TRBV5-1
cdr3_nt: TGCGCCAGCAGCGTCAATTGGGAAGACACTGAAGCTTTCTTT
cdr3_aa: CASSVNWEDTEAFF

j_call: TRBJ2-7
clone_size: .
d_call: .
v_call: TRBV6-8
cdr3_nt: TGTGCCAGCAGTTACTCTCTCATATACGAGCAGTACTTC
cdr3_aa: CASSYSLIYEQYF

j_call: TRBJ2-7
clone_size: .
d_call: .
v_call: TRBV6-4
cdr3_nt: TGTGCCATCAGTGCATCGTCTCGGGAGCAGTACTTC
cdr3_aa: CAISASSREQYF

j_call: TRBJ2-1
clone_size: .
d_call: TRBD2
v_call: TRBV19
cdr3_nt: TGTGCCAGTACCTTCCAGGAGAGACTAGCGGGAGGGCCCAATGAGCAGTTCTTC
cdr3_aa: CASTFQERLAGGPNEQFF

j_call: TRBJ1-2
clone_size: .
d_call: .
v_call: TRBV29-1
cdr3_nt: TGCAGCGTTGACGTAAATAGTGGCACCGGCTACACCTTC
cdr3_aa: CSVDVNSGTGYTF

j_call: TRBJ2-7
clone_size: few
d_call: TRBD2
v_call: TRBV11-3
cdr3_nt: TGTGCCAGCAGCTTAGAACCCCCTGGGACTAGCGGTAGATCTAAGCAGTACTTC
cdr3_aa: CASSLEPPGTSGRSKQYF

j_call: TRBJ2-3
clone_size: once
d_call: TRBD2
v_call: TRBV11-3
cdr3_nt: TGTGCCAGCAGCTTGTTTCGGGACTACCTTCGGGATACGCAGTATTTT
cdr3_aa: CASSLFRDYLRDTQYF

j_call: TRBJ2-2
clone_size: .
d_call: .
v_call: TRBV11-3
cdr3_nt: TGTGCCAGCAGCTTAGTAGTAGTTTCGGGCAAAACCGGGGAGCTGTTTTTT
cdr3_aa: CASSLVVVSGKTGELFF

j_call: TRBJ1-2
clone_size: .
d_call: TRBD1
v_call: TRBV28
cdr3_nt: TGTGCCAGCAGTTTGGGGACAGGGCTTTTCTATGGCTACACCTTC
cdr3_aa: CASSLGTGLFYGYTF

j_call: TRBJ1-1
clone_size: few
d_call: .
v_call: TRBV29-1
cdr3_nt: TGCAGCGTCGGACACCAATGGGACACTGAAGCTTTCTTT
cdr3_aa: CSVGHQWDTEAFF

j_call: TRBJ1-1
clone_size: .
d_call: .
v_call: TRBV27
cdr3_nt: TGTGCCAGCAGAACGCAAGACAGGCTGAACACTGAAGCTTTCTTT
cdr3_aa: CASRTQDRLNTEAFF

j_call: TRBJ1-1
clone_size: .
d_call: .
v_call: TRBV28
cdr3_nt: TGTGCCAGCAGTTTTGGGGGGAACACTGAAGCTTTCTTT
cdr3_aa: CASSFGGNTEAFF

j_call: TRBJ2-3
clone_size: .
d_call: TRBD2
v_call: TRBV10-2
cdr3_nt: TGCGCCAGCAGTGGGGCTAGCGGGAGAGATACGCAGTATTTT
cdr3_aa: CASSGASGRDTQYF

j_call: TRBJ2-7
clone_size: .
d_call: .
v_call: TRBV6-8
cdr3_nt: TGTGCCAGCAAAGACATATCCTACGAGCAGTACTTC
cdr3_aa: CASKDISYEQYF

j_call: TRBJ2-7
clone_size: once
d_call: .
v_call: TRBV6-8
cdr3_nt: TGTGCCATACGGGGGTTCTCCTACGAGCAGTACTTC
cdr3_aa: CAIRGFSYEQYF

j_call: TRBJ1-2
clone_size: few
d_call: .
v_call: TRBV14
cdr3_nt: TGTGCCAGCAGCCAAGCGGGATACTATGGCTACACCTTC
cdr3_aa: CASSQAGYYGYTF

j_call: TRBJ2-7
clone_size: .
d_call: TRBD2
v_call: TRBV10-2
cdr3_nt: TGCGCCAGCAGTGCCATACTAGCGGGAGGATCCTACGAGCAGTACTTC
cdr3_aa: CASSAILAGGSYEQYF

j_call: TRBJ2-3
clone_size: .
d_call: .
v_call: TRBV6-8
cdr3_nt: TGTGCCAGCAGTTACTCAGGGGCCTTGACAGATACGCAGTATTTT
cdr3_aa: CASSYSGALTDTQYF

j_call: TRBJ2-1
clone_size: .
d_call: TRBD2
v_call: TRBV28
cdr3_nt: TGTGCCAGCAGTCCCGGGACTAGTGACTACAATGAGCAGTTCTTC
cdr3_aa: CASSPGTSDYNEQFF

j_call: TRBJ2-2
clone_size: once
d_call: .
v_call: TRBV1
cdr3_nt: TGCGCCAGCAGCCAAGAAGTAATAGCGGGAATGAGCACCGGGGAGCTGTTTTTT
cdr3_aa: CASSQEVIAGMSTGELFF

j_call: TRBJ1-2
clone_size: .
d_call: TRBD1
v_call: TRBV6-8
cdr3_nt: TGTGCCAGCAGTTACTCCCAGGGGGCCAACTATGGCTACACCTTC
cdr3_aa: CASSYSQGANYGYTF

j_call: TRBJ1-5
clone_size: .
d_call: .
v_call: TRBV15
cdr3_nt: TGTGCCACCAGCAGAGGGGGGGCTGGTCAGCCCCAGCATTTT
cdr3_aa: CATSRGGAGQPQHF

j_call: TRBJ1-1
clone_size: .
d_call: .
v_call: TRBV19
cdr3_nt: TGTGCCAGTAGTATCAAACAGGGTCTAATGGCTTTCTTT
cdr3_aa: CASSIKQGLMAFF

j_call: TRBJ2-1
clone_size: .
d_call: .
v_call: TRBV6-8
cdr3_nt: TGTGCCAGCAGTTTCCTACCGGACAATGAGCAGTTCTTC
cdr3_aa: CASSFLPDNEQFF

j_call: TRBJ2-5
clone_size: .
d_call: .
v_call: TRBV29-1
cdr3_nt: TGCAGCGTCACGGGACACCGGGCAGAGACCCAGTACTTC
cdr3_aa: CSVTGHRAETQYF

j_call: TRBJ1-1
clone_size: .
d_call: .
v_call: TRBV6-8
cdr3_nt: TGTGCCAGCAGTTTATATCTGGGAGTGGGAACTGAAGCTTTCTTT
cdr3_aa: CASSLYLGVGTEAFF

j_call: TRBJ2-3
clone_size: .
d_call: .
v_call: TRBV11-3
cdr3_nt: TGTGCCAGCAGCGGGGGGCAACTAGCTGTCACAGATACGCAGTATTTT
cdr3_aa: CASSGGQLAVTDTQYF

j_call: TRBJ2-3
clone_size: .
d_call: TRBD1
v_call: TRBV15
cdr3_nt: TGTGCCACCAGCAGAGCCACAGGGGTGGATACGCAGTATTTT
cdr3_aa: CATSRATGVDTQYF

j_call: TRBJ2-5
clone_size: .
d_call: .
v_call: TRBV6-8
cdr3_nt: TGTGCCACGCGATCCGGCGACTTCCAAGAGACCCAGTACTTC
cdr3_aa: CATRSGDFQETQYF

j_call: TRBJ2-4
clone_size: .
d_call: TRBD2
v_call: TRBV7-4
cdr3_nt: TGTGCCAGCAGCTTAGATTCGGGACTAGCCCAGTACTTC
cdr3_aa: CASSLDSGLAQYF

j_call: TRBJ2-1
clone_size: once
d_call: .
v_call: TRBV7-5
cdr3_nt: TGTGCCAGCAGTTTTGAGACTAGCGGAGTTTACAATGAGCAGTTCTTC
cdr3_aa: CASSFETSGVYNEQFF

j_call: TRBJ2-1
clone_size: .
d_call: TRBD2
v_call: TRBV12-5
cdr3_nt: TGTGCTAGTGCTTTATTTAGCGGGATAATCCACAATGAGCAGTTCTTC
cdr3_aa: CASALFSGIIHNEQFF

j_call: TRBJ1-4
clone_size: .
d_call: .
v_call: TRBV11-3
cdr3_nt: TGTGCCAGCAGCCTCTACGGGGCCCATTTGGATGAAAAACTGTTTTTT
cdr3_aa: CASSLYGAHLDEKLFF

j_call: TRBJ1-2
clone_size: .
d_call: TRBD1
v_call: TRBV28
cdr3_nt: TGTGCCAGCAGTTTTGGACAGGGAGGGTATGGCTACACCTTC
cdr3_aa: CASSFGQGGYGYTF

j_call: TRBJ2-1
clone_size: few
d_call: TRBD2
v_call: TRBV29-1
cdr3_nt: TGCAGCGGGAACGGGGGGACTACCAATGAGCAGTTCTTC
cdr3_aa: CSGNGGTTNEQFF

j_call: TRBJ2-3
clone_size: once
d_call: .
v_call: TRBV12-5
cdr3_nt: TGTGCCAGCATGGGTCCAATAACAGATACGCAGTATTTT
cdr3_aa: CASMGPITDTQYF

j_call: TRBJ2-2
clone_size: .
d_call: TRBD2
v_call: TRBV9
cdr3_nt: TGTGCCAGCAGCCCCCTAGCGGGATCTTACACCGGGGAGCTGTTTTTT
cdr3_aa: CASSPLAGSYTGELFF

j_call: TRBJ2-7
clone_size: .
d_call: .
v_call: TRBV5-1
cdr3_nt: TGCGCCAGCAGCGTGTTACAGGGATACTATAGCTCCTACGAGCAGTACTTC
cdr3_aa: CASSVLQGYYSSYEQYF

j_call: TRBJ2-7
clone_size: .
d_call: .
v_call: TRBV12-5
cdr3_nt: TGTGCTAGTGGTTTGGTAAGGGGGGGCATGTTTATCTACGAGCAGTACTTC
cdr3_aa: CASGLVRGGMFIYEQYF

j_call: TRBJ1-5
clone_size: .
d_call: .
v_call: TRBV11-3
cdr3_nt: TGTGCCAGCAGCTTGGGCTCCACAGGGAATCAGCCCCAGCATTTT
cdr3_aa: CASSLGSTGNQPQHF

j_call: TRBJ2-7
clone_size: .
d_call: .
v_call: TRBV6-8
cdr3_nt: TGTGCCAGCAGTTACTCCCGGGAGCGCAACGAGCAGTACTTC
cdr3_aa: CASSYSRERNEQYF

j_call: TRBJ2-7
clone_size: .
d_call: TRBD1
v_call: TRBV6-8
cdr3_nt: TGTGCCAGCAGCTCCATCGCCGGACAGGGGAACCTGGAGCAGTACTTC
cdr3_aa: CASSSIAGQGNLEQYF

j_call: TRBJ2-7
clone_size: .
d_call: TRBD1
v_call: TRBV5-1
cdr3_nt: TGCGCCAGCAGCGTGCACCCGGGACAGGGGGCGACTGAGCAGTACTTC
cdr3_aa: CASSVHPGQGATEQYF

j_call: TRBJ1-1
clone_size: .
d_call: .
v_call: TRBV19
cdr3_nt: TGTGCCAGTAGTATATCAGGGAACACTGAAGCTTTCTTT
cdr3_aa: CASSISGNTEAFF

j_call: TRBJ2-7
clone_size: .
d_call: TRBD1
v_call: TRBV27
cdr3_nt: TGTGCCAGCAGTTCTCCGGGACAGAGAACCTACGAGCAGTACTTC
cdr3_aa: CASSSPGQRTYEQYF